The T cell receptor beta chain under discussion was sequenced for a study of T cells in localized non-small cell lung cancer. General study findings and limits: Uninvolved adjacent lung showed higher T cell clonality than tumor. Density of T cells in blood, when higher, went with longer overall survival. Adjacent lung had a median about 57 of the 100 largest tumor clones. Sequence data derive from only one tumor region, so heterogeneity remains possible.

To note about this clone: Its antigen remains unknown.

This CDR3 has 16 residues. Germline V CDR1 and CDR2: MNHNS, SASEGT. The V end was cut by 3 bases, the J end by 4 bases, with 18 bases between. Method: immunoSEQ multiplex PCR; TCRdb's copy keeps in-frame clones and lacks some. The sample records roughly 72,000 clones, 70% to 90% being singletons. The receptor's source is an older female donor with stage I lung adenocarcinoma. V gene TRBV6-1 combines with J gene TRBJ2-5; D is ambiguous. Sequenced here: peripheral blood, sampled before any cancer treatment. DNA for the CDR3: TGTGCCAGCAGTGACCCGCCTAATGGGCCTGCAGAGACCCAGTACTTC. Its protein is CASSDPPNGPAETQYF.